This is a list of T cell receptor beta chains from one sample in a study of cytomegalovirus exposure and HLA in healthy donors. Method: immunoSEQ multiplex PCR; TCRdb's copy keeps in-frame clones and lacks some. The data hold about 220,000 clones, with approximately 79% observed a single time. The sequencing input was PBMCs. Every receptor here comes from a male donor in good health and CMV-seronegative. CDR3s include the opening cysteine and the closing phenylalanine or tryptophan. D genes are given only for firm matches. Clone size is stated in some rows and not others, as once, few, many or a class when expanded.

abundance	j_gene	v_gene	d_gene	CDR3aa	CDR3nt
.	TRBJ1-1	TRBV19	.	CASSSTGNTEAFF	TGTGCCAGTAGTTCGACGGGGAACACTGAAGCTTTCTTT
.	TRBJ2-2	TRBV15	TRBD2	CATSRDQSGAGELFF	TGTGCCACCAGCAGAGATCAGAGCGGGGCCGGGGAGCTGTTTTTT
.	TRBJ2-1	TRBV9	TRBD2	CASSAGLAAYNEQFF	TGTGCCAGCAGTGCCGGACTAGCAGCCTACAATGAGCAGTTCTTC
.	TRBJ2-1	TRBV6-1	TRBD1	CASSEEGQGANEQFF	TGTGCCAGCAGTGAAGAAGGACAGGGGGCCAATGAGCAGTTCTTC
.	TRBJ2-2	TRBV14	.	CASRRTDENTGELFF	TGTGCCAGCAGAAGGACAGACGAGAACACCGGGGAGCTGTTTTTT
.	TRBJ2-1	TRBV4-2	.	CASSPGDNEQFF	TGTGCCAGCAGCCCGGGGGACAATGAGCAGTTCTTC
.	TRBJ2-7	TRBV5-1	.	CASSLLDSYEQYF	TGCGCCAGCAGCTTACTCGACAGCTACGAGCAGTACTTC
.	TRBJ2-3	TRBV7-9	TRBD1	CASSFWTGEADTQYF	TGTGCCAGCAGCTTTTGGACAGGGGAGGCAGATACGCAGTATTTT
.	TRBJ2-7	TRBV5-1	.	CASSSVFGGYSYEQYF	TGCGCCAGCAGCTCCGTTTTCGGGGGATACTCCTACGAGCAGTACTTC
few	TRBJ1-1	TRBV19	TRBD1	CASSTDRGGTEAFF	TGTGCCAGTAGTACAGACAGGGGTGGCACTGAAGCTTTCTTT
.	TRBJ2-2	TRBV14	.	CASSHQDRVGELFF	TGTGCCAGCAGCCATCAGGACAGAGTCGGGGAGCTGTTTTTT
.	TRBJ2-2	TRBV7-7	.	CASSGTSNTGELFF	TGTGCTAGCAGCGGGACATCGAACACCGGGGAGCTGTTTTTT
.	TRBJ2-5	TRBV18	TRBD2	CASSPLSGARLETQYF	TGTGCCAGCTCACCACTTAGCGGGGCCCGCCTGGAGACCCAGTACTTC
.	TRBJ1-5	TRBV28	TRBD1	CASKQGADQPQHF	TGTGCCAGCAAACAGGGGGCTGATCAGCCCCAGCATTTT
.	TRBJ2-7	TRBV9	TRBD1	CASSVGRTGLYEQYF	TGTGCCAGCAGCGTAGGGCGGACAGGGCTCTACGAGCAGTACTTC
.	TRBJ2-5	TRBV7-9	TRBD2	CASSFQTSGRETQYF	TGTGCCAGCAGCTTCCAAACTAGCGGGAGAGAGACCCAGTACTTC
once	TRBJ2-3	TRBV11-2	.	CASSRGSLADTQYF	TGTGCCAGCAGCAGGGGGTCCCTCGCAGATACGCAGTATTTT
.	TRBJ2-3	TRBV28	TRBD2	CASSYRLAGSTDTQYF	TGTGCCAGCAGTTACCGGCTAGCGGGGAGCACAGATACGCAGTATTTT
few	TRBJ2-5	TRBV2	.	CASSLQGPGETQYF	TGTGCCAGCAGTCTCCAGGGCCCGGGAGAGACCCAGTACTTC
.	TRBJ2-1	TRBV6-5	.	CASSYGTSYNEQFF	TGTGCCAGCAGTTACGGGACAAGCTACAATGAGCAGTTCTTC
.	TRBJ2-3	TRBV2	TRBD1	CASRTGQGDTDTQYF	TGTGCCAGCAGGACAGGGCAGGGTGACACAGATACGCAGTATTTT
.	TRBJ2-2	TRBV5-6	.	CASSLDGHRKTGELFF	TGTGCCAGCAGCTTGGACGGACACAGGAAGACCGGGGAGCTGTTTTTT
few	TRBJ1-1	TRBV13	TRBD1	CASSQLQGAMDTEAFF	TGTGCCAGCAGCCAATTACAGGGGGCCATGGACACTGAAGCTTTCTTT
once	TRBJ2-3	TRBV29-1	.	CSVEGSSTDTQYF	TGCAGCGTTGAGGGCAGCAGCACAGATACGCAGTATTTT
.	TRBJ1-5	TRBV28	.	CASSGGTLEHQPQHF	TGTGCCAGTAGCGGGGGCACGCTAGAGCATCAGCCCCAGCATTTT
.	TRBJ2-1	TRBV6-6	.	CASTYDFQGSEQFF	TGTGCCAGCACTTACGACTTTCAGGGTTCTGAGCAGTTCTTC